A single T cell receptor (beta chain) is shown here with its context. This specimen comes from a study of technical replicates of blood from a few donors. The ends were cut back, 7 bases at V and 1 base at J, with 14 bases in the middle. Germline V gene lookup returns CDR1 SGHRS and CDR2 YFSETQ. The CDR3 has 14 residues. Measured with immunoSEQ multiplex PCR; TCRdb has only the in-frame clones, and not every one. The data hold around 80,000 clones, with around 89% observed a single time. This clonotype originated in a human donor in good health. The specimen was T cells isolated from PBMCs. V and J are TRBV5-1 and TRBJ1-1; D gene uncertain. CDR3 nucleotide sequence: TGCGCCAGCGCGACGGAGAATACGAACACTGAAGCTTTCTTT. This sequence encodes CASATENTNTEAFF.